This is a list of T cell receptor beta chains from one sample in a study of tumor-infiltrating lymphocytes in primary liver carcinoma. TCRdb passed the multiplex PCR reads through MiXCR, listing each CDR3 protein once. The repertoire holds hundreds of thousands of distinct CDR3 sequences, with nearly 60% as singletons. Sequencing was carried out using peripheral blood. Source of these receptors: a woman aged 25 to 39 with primary liver carcinoma and hepatitis B virus infection. Both conserved end residues are trimmed from each CDR3.

V gene: TRBV29-1
CDR3 protein: SVVGTANLGGYT

V gene: TRBV5-1
CDR3 protein: ASSLNGRASTDTQY

V gene: TRBV11-3
CDR3 protein: VSSPTGQSSSHSGYT

V gene: TRBV11-1
CDR3 protein: AISFRPETGQGDSEQF

V gene: TRBV11-2
CDR3 protein: VSSLDPVVSYEQY

V gene: TRBV6-2/TRBV6-3
CDR3 protein: VSRRPGTGIYGYT

V gene: TRBV6-6
CDR3 protein: ATVDRDSIHEQY

V gene: TRBV12-5
CDR3 protein: ASGLGGEGEKLF

V gene: TRBV6-6
CDR3 protein: ASIPGLGTSGDNVLT

V gene: TRBV13
CDR3 protein: ASREQGASGEHY

V gene: TRBV12-3/TRBV12-4
CDR3 protein: ASSFEGETEAS

V gene: TRBV29-1
CDR3 protein: SVGTGAANVMT

V gene: TRBV11-1
CDR3 protein: TSRQRLSETQY

V gene: TRBV18
CDR3 protein: ASSPQSGPETQY

V gene: TRBV11-2
CDR3 protein: ASSSQGDLFCGYT

V gene: TRBV29-1
CDR3 protein: SVVLFDEQF

V gene: TRBV6-6
CDR3 protein: ASSRSEGGSPLH

V gene: TRBV6-2/TRBV6-3
CDR3 protein: ASSLRDSRVSNYGYT

V gene: TRBV10-2
CDR3 protein: ASSGGGGLRSPLH

V gene: TRBV29-1
CDR3 protein: SVDRANTGELF

V gene: TRBV11-2
CDR3 protein: ASRAGLGSYNEQF

V gene: TRBV6-5
CDR3 protein: ASSYSGSGNGEQY

V gene: TRBV29-1
CDR3 protein: SVEDGGELS

V gene: TRBV6-5
CDR3 protein: ANSYSRSVNSEAF

V gene: TRBV11-2
CDR3 protein: ARRHGGSTDTQY

V gene: TRBV6-6
CDR3 protein: ASSHGTSVRSTDTQY

V gene: TRBV7-9
CDR3 protein: ASSVSGRINEQF

V gene: TRBV7-9
CDR3 protein: ASTEMGDTNEELF

V gene: TRBV4-1
CDR3 protein: ASSQEYEWVGNQPQH

V gene: TRBV28
CDR3 protein: ASSSRDIHY

V gene: TRBV11-2
CDR3 protein: ASSLSDRGSYEQY

V gene: TRBV6-6
CDR3 protein: ASSYFGLLARGERF

V gene: TRBV6-6
CDR3 protein: ASSGTQAF

V gene: TRBV6-2/TRBV6-3
CDR3 protein: ASTSGAYYNEQF

V gene: TRBV11-2
CDR3 protein: VSSWSGLASTGEMF

V gene: TRBV13
CDR3 protein: ASTPGYNSPLH

V gene: TRBV10-3
CDR3 protein: AISQGGGQEGGAF

V gene: TRBV11-2
CDR3 protein: ASSTSGTFYYEQY

V gene: TRBV12-3/TRBV12-4
CDR3 protein: ASSMLSGGPTDTQY

V gene: TRBV28
CDR3 protein: ASSPPTGGNQPQH

V gene: TRBV11-2
CDR3 protein: ASNLLRGYTYEQY

V gene: TRBV12-3/TRBV12-4
CDR3 protein: ASSLPGLKTEAF

V gene: TRBV4-2
CDR3 protein: SSSQGQGPNYGYT

V gene: TRBV4-3
CDR3 protein: ASSQVTGRVLYEQY

V gene: TRBV10-3
CDR3 protein: AIGGGSSYNEQF

V gene: TRBV12-3/TRBV12-4
CDR3 protein: ASSRDQETQY

V gene: TRBV6-6
CDR3 protein: ASSYGGQETQY

V gene: TRBV6-6
CDR3 protein: ASSYSGGRYGELF

V gene: TRBV11-2
CDR3 protein: ASSSGGTGYEQY

V gene: TRBV11-2
CDR3 protein: ASSFAESGAF

V gene: TRBV6-6
CDR3 protein: AAKLAGGPHEQF

V gene: TRBV7-9
CDR3 protein: ASSLDFPRAYEQY

V gene: TRBV2
CDR3 protein: ASSAGTWNEQF

V gene: TRBV11-2
CDR3 protein: AEGDQGSTDTQY